This T cell receptor beta chain was recorded in a study of blood T cell repertoires in COVID-19 (TCRdb year 2020). A note on the overall study: The collaborator samples originated in the United States, Italy and Spain and spanned the acute and convalescent phases of COVID-19. HLA class I and class II types, where available, came from metadata supplied by the sample provider rather than from assay-based typing. Samples were obtained from the ongoing ImmuneRACE study (first 160 participants) and from 1,254 subjects provided by 6 global collaborators. The dataset comprised deeply sampled blood TCRbeta repertoires from subjects exposed to, actively infected with, or recovered from COVID-19. The repertoires were made available in a free public database intended to serve as a resource for research on the immune response to SARS-CoV-2. Sample metadata almost always included a de-identified subject ID, COVID-19 status, age in years and sex. The material from the prospective study consisted of cDNA or gDNA derived from T cells, B-cell-depleted T cells, or PBMCs. What the study reported, not specific to this receptor: How much clinical and demographic metadata was included differed by source and by participant, and the metadata was provided uncurated.

A note on this clone: Its recognized antigen is unknown. Per-base qualities were not stored, and no clone one base away is much larger.

From cysteine to phenylalanine, the CDR3 is 16 amino acids long. Of the read, only the CDR3 DNA is kept; its 48 bases are in frame from base 1. The germline V gene sets CDR1 to SGDLS and CDR2 to YYNGEE. V loses 3 bases of germline sequence and J loses 4 bases, and the interval between the two ends is 17 bases. Each collaborating institution followed its own protocols to collect whole blood in K2EDTA tubes. For TCRbeta analysis, collaborator samples were shipped as frozen whole blood, as isolated PBMCs, or as DNA extracted from either sample type. TCRbeta CDR3 regions were amplified from genomic DNA by means of the immunoSEQ Assay, a bias-controlled multiplex PCR. As for the original processing: Nucleated cell counts per sample were estimated from amplification of reference gene primers within the assay. Sequence reads were collapsed and filtered to measure the absolute abundance of every unique TCRbeta CDR3 rearrangement. Productive Simpson clonality was computed per sample as the square root of Simpson's diversity index over productive rearrangements. TCRdb mirrors the immuneACCESS table, restricted to in-frame sequences. Some clones are absent from its copies; in checked studies, under half trace to an unresolved V gene, and the reason for the others is unknown. V and J calls and clone size are as listed in that table; D and trimming were resolved from the DNA. This sample has roughly 250,000 clones in its table, and around four fifths of those were observed once. The ten largest account for 4% of the sample.

Specimen: peripheral blood. This chain is built from TRBV9 and TRBJ1-3; perhaps TRBD1 is the D gene, with 6 bases matching. The clonotype originates from a woman between 35 and 50 years old with active or convalescent COVID-19. Read as DNA, the sequence is TGTGCCAGCAGCGCCCCTCACACAGGGTCCGGAAACACCATATATTTT. This is translated as CASSAPHTGSGNTIYF.